Presented here are 27 T cell receptor beta chains from one specimen sequenced in a study of blood T cell repertoires in COVID-19. The assay was immunoSEQ multiplex PCR, and TCRdb's table has in-frame clones only and misses some. The sample contains about 170,000 clones, about nine tenths of which appear only once. The sequenced material came from PBMCs or T cells enriched from blood (not recorded which). These receptors were collected from a woman aged 18 to 35 who had recovered from COVID-19.

The chain is built from TRBV5-5 and TRBJ2-7; weak D call: TRBD1 (6 bases). V was clipped by 4 bases and J by 8 bases, with 16 bases between them. The CDR3 spans 13 residues. CDR1 and CDR2 from the germline V gene are SGHKS and YYEKEE (reference sequence). The DNA of the CDR3 is TGTGCCAGCAGCCCAAAAGGGGGTAACAAGCAGTACTTC. It is translated as CASSPKGGNKQYF.

The J gene is TRBJ2-7, the V gene TRBV28; 7 bases fit TRBD2. The ends lost 7 bases at V and 0 bases at J; junction bases unmatched: 9. CDR3 length: 15 residues. The V gene's germline CDR1 is MDHEN and CDR2 SYDVKM. The CDR3 DNA reads TGTGCCAGCACCCCTAGCGGACCGATCTCCTACGAGCAGTACTTC. Translated, it gives CASTPSGPISYEQYF.

This clone was recorded only once. This rearrangement joins TRBV4-1 to TRBJ1-4; weak D call: TRBD1 (6 bases). The CDR3 runs 17 residues. With 6 bases removed from V and 6 bases from J, the gap between germline ends came to 23 bases. In germline, CDR1 is MGHRA, CDR2 YSYEKL. CDR3 amino acids: CASSRQGTGPGDEKLFF. CDR3 bases: TGCGCCAGCAGTCGGCAGGGGACCGGGCCTGGGGATGAAAAACTGTTTTTT.

The J gene is TRBJ2-1, the V gene TRBV5-1; D unresolved. The CDR3 runs 15 residues. V lost 3 bases to trimming and J lost 2 bases, with 12 bases between them. CDR1 and CDR2 (germline): SGHRS, YFSETQ. Written as DNA, the CDR3 is TGCGCCAGCAGCTCAGCATATGGAGCCTACAATGAGCAGTTCTTC. The encoded protein is CASSSAYGAYNEQFF.

This clone was observed once. The rearrangement joins TRBV7-2 to TRBJ1-5; TRBD1 is a possible D gene (5 bases). CDR1 is SGHTA, CDR2 FQGNSA, per germline. Trimming stripped 4 bases from V and 5 bases from J, with 12 bases between. CDR3 length equals 14 residues. CDR3 region: CASSSRVLDQPQHF. The CDR3 bases are TGTGCCAGCAGCTCCAGGGTTTTAGATCAGCCCCAGCATTTT.

This chain connects TRBV7-2 to TRBJ2-7; TRBD2 matches at 7 bases. V dropped 3 bases and J dropped 0; count of bases not matched to a gene: 8. This CDR3 spans 16 amino acids. In germline, CDR1 is SGHTA, CDR2 FQGNSA. CDR3 loop: CASSFTRAGASYEQYF. The DNA of the CDR3 is TGTGCCAGCAGCTTCACCCGGGCGGGAGCCTCCTACGAGCAGTACTTC.

The rearrangement uses TRBV5-1 and TRBJ2-1; 7 bases are shared with TRBD2. The length of the CDR3 is 15 residues. The ends lost 0 bases at V and 5 bases at J; junction bases unmatched: 5. Germline CDR1 is SGHRS and CDR2 is YFSETQ. The CDR3 nucleotides are TGCGCCAGCAGCTTGGTGGCTAGCGGTAACAATGAGCAGTTCTTC. As protein: CASSLVASGNNEQFF.

There are a few counts of this clone. As DNA, the CDR3 is TGTGCCAGCAGACCGATTCAGAGCAATCAGCCCCAGCATTTT. Translation: CASRPIQSNQPQHF. The chain couples TRBV28 to TRBJ1-5; no reliable D call. In germline, CDR1 is MDHEN, CDR2 SYDVKM. Trimming left V 6 bases short and J 1 base short, with 10 bases between. The CDR3 has 14 residues.

This clone came up a few times. This sequence joins TRBV3-1 (or the pseudogene TRBV3-2) and TRBJ2-1, with 7 bases identical to TRBD1. The CDR3 loop spans 14 amino acids. Germline CDR1 LGHDT, CDR2 YNNKEL (reference sequence). V lost 2 bases, J lost 9 bases, and 7 bases stayed unmatched. The CDR3 sequence is CASSQLRQGGEQFF. CDR3 nucleotide sequence: TGTGCCAGCAGCCAACTTAGACAGGGCGGTGAGCAGTTCTTC.

This chain uses TRBV28 with TRBJ2-2, with TRBD2 matching 9 bases. The V gene's germline CDR1 is MDHEN and CDR2 SYDVKM. Germline trimming cut 7 bases from V and 6 bases from J; bases unmatched to any gene: 3. The CDR3 loop spans 13 amino acids. Written as DNA, the CDR3 is TGTGCCAGCAAACTAGCGGGCCCCGGGGAGCTGTTTTTT. Translated, it gives CASKLAGPGELFF.

This clone was detected once. The chain recombines TRBV7-9 with TRBJ2-7; TRBD2 is a possible D gene (7 bases). Germline V gives CDR1 SEHNR, CDR2 FQNEAQ (reference sequence). V lost 5 bases and J lost 2, with 13 bases in between. The CDR3 spans 14 residues. In nucleotides, the CDR3 is TGTGCCAGCAGCCTAGGGGGGGAGGCCTACGAGCAGTACTTC. Protein: CASSLGGEAYEQYF.

The chain couples TRBV9 to TRBJ2-7; 12 bases agree with TRBD2. CDR3 size: 13 residues. V shed 1 base, J shed 7 bases, and the junction held 0 bases outside the gene matches. Germline CDR1 and CDR2: SGDLS and YYNGEE. This CDR3 is CASSVTSGREQYF. The CDR3 DNA reads as TGTGCCAGCAGCGTAACTAGCGGGAGGGAGCAGTACTTC. The variable domain in full, with the rest retrieved from reference TRBV9 and TRBJ2-7, is DSGVTQTPKHLITATGQRVTLRCSPRSGDLSVYWYQQSLDQGLQFLIQYYNGEERAKGNILERFSAQQFPDLHSELNLSSLELGDSALYFCASSVTSGREQYFGPGTRLTVT.

The V call is TRBV30, the J call TRBJ1-6; D unresolved. In germline, CDR1 is GTSNPN, CDR2 SVGIG (reference sequence). The CDR3 totals 15 residues. Trimming stripped 1 base from V and 7 bases from J, with 14 bases between. The CDR3 is CAWSGLRFNNSPLHF. Here the CDR3 DNA reads TGTGCCTGGAGTGGCCTGAGGTTCAACAATTCACCCCTCCACTTT.

The rearrangement joins TRBV28 to TRBJ1-6, with D possibly matching TRBD1 (6 bases). Germline lookup yields CDR1 MDHEN and CDR2 SYDVKM. V lost 8 bases and J 7 bases, leaving 15 bases between the germline ends. This CDR3 comprises 14 residues. CDR3 region: CASATGPINSPLHF. The CDR3 nucleotides read TGTGCCAGCGCCACAGGGCCTATAAATTCACCCCTCCACTTT. Based on the CDR3 plus reference TRBV28 and TRBJ1-6, the full variable domain is DVKVTQSSRYLVKRTGEKVFLECVQDMDHENMFWYRQDPGLGLRLIYFSYDVKMKEKGDIPEGYSVSREKKERFSLILESASTNQTSMYLCASATGPINSPLHFGNGTRLTVT.

V and J are TRBV28 and TRBJ1-1; D may be TRBD1 (5 bases). The germline gives CDR1 MDHEN, CDR2 SYDVKM. The CDR3 totals 13 residues. Trimming cost V 4 bases and J 4 bases, with 10 bases left between them. The CDR3 bases are TGTGCCAGCAGTTCAGGGCTCGCCACTGAAGCTTTCTTT. It translates to CASSSGLATEAFF.

This chain joins TRBV21-1 and TRBJ1-1; TRBD1, as called in the table, went unchecked against the DNA. TRBV21-1 is given as a pseudogene. CDR3 length: 15 amino acids. The CDR3 reads CASSKWGRLNTEAFF. CDR3 in DNA: TGTGCCAGCAGCAAATGGGGCAGGTTGAACACTGAAGCTTTCTTT.

The gene calls are TRBV6-5 and TRBJ2-7; 7 nucleotides line up with TRBD1. The germline V gene encodes CDR1 MNHEY and CDR2 SVGAGI. Trimming took 10 bases from V and 5 from J; bases not matched to a gene: 8. This CDR3 has 12 residues. The CDR3 DNA is TGTGCCACCCGACAGGGATTAGACGAGCAGTACTTC. Translated: CATRQGLDEQYF.

This clone was counted between two and nine times. The rearrangement uses TRBV14 and TRBJ1-4; the D is unclear. Germline CDR1 and CDR2: SGHDN and FVKESK. With 3 bases removed from V and 2 bases from J, the gap between germline ends came to 10 bases. The CDR3 loop spans 15 amino acids. The CDR3 here is CASSQTRPTNEKLFF. The CDR3 DNA reads TGTGCCAGCAGCCAGACACGGCCTACTAATGAAAAACTGTTTTTT.

The chain couples TRBV3-1 (or the pseudogene TRBV3-2) to TRBJ2-5, with D hard to call. Deletions cut 4 bases from V and 2 bases from J, with 5 bases between. This CDR3 has 12 residues. Per germline, CDR1 LGHDT and CDR2 YNNKEL (reference sequence). The DNA of the CDR3 is TGTGCCAGCAGCCGAGCTCAAGAGACCCAGTACTTC. Translation gives CASSRAQETQYF.

V gene TRBV12-3 or TRBV12-4 combines with J gene TRBJ1-2; TRBD1 agrees at 8 bases. V lost 4 bases and J lost 6; bases outside the gene matches: 4. The CDR3 covers 13 residues. CDR3 DNA: TGTGCCAGCAGTTACAGGGGGGACCATGGCTACACCTTC. It encodes CASSYRGDHGYTF.

The chain joins TRBV18 to TRBJ2-2; TRBD1 is a possible D gene (5 bases). The CDR3 contains 15 residues. Germline V gene sequence: CDR1 KGHSH, CDR2 LQKENI. Trimming pared 2 bases from V and 4 bases from J, leaving 11 bases between. CDR3 sequence: CASSPAGSTTGELFF. DNA of the CDR3: TGTGCCAGCTCACCAGCAGGGTCGACCACCGGGGAGCTGTTTTTT.

As concerns this clone: The junction departs from germline at one end; a sequencing error may be responsible. The rearrangement joins TRBV4-2 to TRBJ2-1; tentatively, D is TRBD2 (5 bases). There are 14 residues in the CDR3. CDR1 and CDR2 (germline): LGHNA, YNFKEQ. CDR3 protein: CASSQPSGYNGQFF. CDR3 in DNA: TGTGCCAGCAGCCAACCCAGCGGCTACAATGGGCAGTTCTTC.

This clone was detected once. This sequence joins TRBV7-9 and TRBJ2-7; D perhaps matches TRBD1 (5 bases). Germline V gene data show CDR1 as SEHNR and CDR2 as FQNEAQ (reference sequence). The CDR3 is 15 residues long. V gave up 1 base and J gave up 3 bases, with 13 bases separating them. CDR3 nucleotides: TGTGCCAGCAGCTTAGATCGACAGATCTACTACGAGCAGTACTTC. Translating gives CASSLDRQIYYEQYF.

The V call is TRBV19, the J call TRBJ1-2; the match to TRBD1 covers 7 bases. The CDR3 sequence is 15 residues long. With V trimmed by 5 bases and J by 2 bases, 8 bases remained unmatched. The V gene's germline CDR1 is LNHDA and CDR2 SQIVND (reference sequence). CDR3 sequence (DNA): TGTGCCAGTAGTCTAAGGGACAGTGGAAACTATGGCTACACCTTC. Amino acid sequence: CASSLRDSGNYGYTF.

This chain uses TRBV5-1 with TRBJ2-1; D uncertain. The length of the CDR3 is 13 residues. Germline-derived CDR1 and CDR2 are SGHRS and YFSETQ. V lost 0 bases and J lost 5, with 6 bases in between. The CDR3 here is CASSLGSHNEQFF. The CDR3 DNA reads TGCGCCAGCAGCTTGGGGAGTCACAATGAGCAGTTCTTC.

The rearrangement uses TRBV7-6 and TRBJ2-7, with a possible D match to TRBD1 (6 bases). Germline V gene sequence: CDR1 SGHVS, CDR2 FNYEAQ. Trimming took off 7 bases at V and 2 bases at J, with 18 bases between the two ends. This CDR3 is built from 15 residues. The CDR3 nucleotides are TGTGCCAGCATTCCGCCGGGACAAGTACCCTACGAGCAGTACTTC. Its protein is CASIPPGQVPYEQYF.

This clone has just one count. The chain recombines TRBV4-2 with TRBJ2-7; 8 nucleotides match TRBD1. From germline, CDR1 is LGHNA and CDR2 YNFKEQ. The CDR3 sequence is 17 residues long. Trimming took 3 bases from V and 1 from J; bases not matched to a gene: 11. CDR3 protein: CASSQYTRDRLSYEQYF. CDR3 sequence (DNA): TGTGCCAGCAGCCAGTACACCCGGGACAGGCTTTCCTACGAGCAGTACTTC.